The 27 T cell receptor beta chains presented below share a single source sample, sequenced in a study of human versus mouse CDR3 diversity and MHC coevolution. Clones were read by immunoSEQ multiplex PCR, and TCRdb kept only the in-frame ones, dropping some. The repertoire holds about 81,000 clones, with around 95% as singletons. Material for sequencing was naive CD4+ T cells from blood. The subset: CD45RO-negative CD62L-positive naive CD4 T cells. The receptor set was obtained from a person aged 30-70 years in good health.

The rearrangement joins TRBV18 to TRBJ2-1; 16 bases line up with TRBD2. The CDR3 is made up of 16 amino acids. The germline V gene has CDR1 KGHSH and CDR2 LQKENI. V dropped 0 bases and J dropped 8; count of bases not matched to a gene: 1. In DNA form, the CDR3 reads TGTGCCAGCTCACCACCGGGACTAGCGGGAGGGGATGAGCAGTTCTTC. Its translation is CASSPPGLAGGDEQFF.

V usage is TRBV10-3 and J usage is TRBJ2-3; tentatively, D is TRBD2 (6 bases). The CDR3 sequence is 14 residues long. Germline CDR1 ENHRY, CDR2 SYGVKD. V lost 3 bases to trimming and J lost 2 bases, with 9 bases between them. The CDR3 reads CAISERENTDTQYF. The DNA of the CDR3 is TGTGCCATCAGTGAACGGGAGAACACAGATACGCAGTATTTT.

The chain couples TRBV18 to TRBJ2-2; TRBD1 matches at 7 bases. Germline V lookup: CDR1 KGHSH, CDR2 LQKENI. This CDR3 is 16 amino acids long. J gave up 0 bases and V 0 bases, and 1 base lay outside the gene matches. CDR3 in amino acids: CASSPPGQPNTGELFF. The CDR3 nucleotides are TGTGCCAGCTCACCACCGGGACAGCCGAACACCGGGGAGCTGTTTTTT.

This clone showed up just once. Written as DNA, the CDR3 is TGTGCCAGCAGTCGCAGCGGGGGGGCGTCCGGGGAGCTGTTTTTT. Protein product: CASSRSGGASGELFF. The V call is TRBV11-3, the J call TRBJ2-2; TRBD2 matches 10 bases. The ends lost 6 bases at V and 6 bases at J; junction bases unmatched: 7. CDR1 and CDR2 (germline): SGHNT, YENEEA. There are 15 residues in the CDR3.

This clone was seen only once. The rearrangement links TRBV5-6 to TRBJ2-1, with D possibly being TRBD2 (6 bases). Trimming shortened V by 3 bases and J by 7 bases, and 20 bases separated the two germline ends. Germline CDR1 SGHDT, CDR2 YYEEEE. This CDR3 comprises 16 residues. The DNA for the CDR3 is TGTGCCAGCAGCTGGGGCGGGACTCTCGACCTGAATGAGCAGTTCTTC. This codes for CASSWGGTLDLNEQFF.

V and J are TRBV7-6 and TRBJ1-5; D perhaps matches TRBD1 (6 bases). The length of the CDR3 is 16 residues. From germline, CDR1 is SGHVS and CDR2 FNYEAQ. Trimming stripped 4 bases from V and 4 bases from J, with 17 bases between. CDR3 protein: CASSSLGGARNQPQHF. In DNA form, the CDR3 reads TGTGCCAGCAGCTCCCTAGGGGGGGCTCGGAATCAGCCCCAGCATTTT.

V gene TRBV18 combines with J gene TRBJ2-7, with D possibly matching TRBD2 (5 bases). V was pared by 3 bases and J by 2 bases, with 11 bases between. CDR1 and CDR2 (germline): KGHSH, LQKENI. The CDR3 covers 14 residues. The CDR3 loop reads CASSPPGSAYEQYF. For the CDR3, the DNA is TGTGCCAGCTCACCCCCGGGGTCGGCCTACGAGCAGTACTTC. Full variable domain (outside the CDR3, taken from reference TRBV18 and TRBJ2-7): NAGVMQNPRHLVRRRGQEARLRCSPMKGHSHVYWYRQLPEEGLKFMVYLQKENIIDESGMPKERFSAEFPKEGPSILRIQQVVRGDSAAYFCASSPPGSAYEQYFGPGTRLTVT.

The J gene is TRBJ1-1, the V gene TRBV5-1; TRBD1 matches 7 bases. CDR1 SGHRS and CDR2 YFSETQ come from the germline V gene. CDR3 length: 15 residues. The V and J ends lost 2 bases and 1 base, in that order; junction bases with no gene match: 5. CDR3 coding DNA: TGCGCCAGCAGCTTTCCACAGGGGCAGAACACTGAAGCTTTCTTT. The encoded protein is CASSFPQGQNTEAFF.

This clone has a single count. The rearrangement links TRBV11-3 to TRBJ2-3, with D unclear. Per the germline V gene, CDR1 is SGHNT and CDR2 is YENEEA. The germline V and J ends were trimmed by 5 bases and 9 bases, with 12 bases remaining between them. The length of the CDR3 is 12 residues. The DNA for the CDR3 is TGTGCCAGCAGCCTCGGTAGCAACACGCAGTATTTT. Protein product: CASSLGSNTQYF.

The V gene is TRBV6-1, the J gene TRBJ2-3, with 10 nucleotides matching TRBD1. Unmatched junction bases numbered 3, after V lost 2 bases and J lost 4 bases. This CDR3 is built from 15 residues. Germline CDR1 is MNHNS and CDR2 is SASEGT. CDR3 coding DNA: TGTGCCAGCAGTGAAAGGGACAGGGGCCCAGATACGCAGTATTTT. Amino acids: CASSERDRGPDTQYF.

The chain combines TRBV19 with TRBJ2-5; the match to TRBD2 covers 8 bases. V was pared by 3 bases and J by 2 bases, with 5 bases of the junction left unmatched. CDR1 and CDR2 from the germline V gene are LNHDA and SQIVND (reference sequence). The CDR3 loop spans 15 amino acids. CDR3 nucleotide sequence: TGTGCCAGTAGTATGGCTAGCGGGCGACAAGAGACCCAGTACTTC. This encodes CASSMASGRQETQYF.

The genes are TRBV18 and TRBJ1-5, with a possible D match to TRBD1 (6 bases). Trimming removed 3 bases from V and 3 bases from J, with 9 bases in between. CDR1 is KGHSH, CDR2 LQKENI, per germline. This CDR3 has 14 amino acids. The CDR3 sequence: CASSPGQPNQPQHF. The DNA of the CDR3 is TGTGCCAGCTCACCCGGACAGCCCAATCAGCCCCAGCATTTT.

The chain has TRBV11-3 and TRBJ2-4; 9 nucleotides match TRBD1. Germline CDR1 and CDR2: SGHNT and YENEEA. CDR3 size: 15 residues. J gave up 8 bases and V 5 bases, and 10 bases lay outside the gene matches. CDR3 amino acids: CASSPSWGQGHIQYF. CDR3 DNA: TGTGCCAGCAGCCCCTCCTGGGGACAGGGACACATTCAGTACTTC.

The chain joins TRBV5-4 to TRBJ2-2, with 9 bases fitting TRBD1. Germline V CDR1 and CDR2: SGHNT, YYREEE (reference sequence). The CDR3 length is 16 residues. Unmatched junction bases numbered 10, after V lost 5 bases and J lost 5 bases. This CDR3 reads CASSLGQGLGTGELFF. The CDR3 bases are TGTGCCAGCAGTCTCGGACAGGGGCTGGGGACCGGGGAGCTGTTTTTT. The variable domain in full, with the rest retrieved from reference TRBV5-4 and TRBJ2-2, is ETGVTQSPTHLIKTRGQQVTLRCSSQSGHNTVSWYQQALGQGPQFIFQYYREEENGRGNFPPRFSGLQFPNYSSELNVNALELDDSALYLCASSLGQGLGTGELFFGEGSRLTVL.

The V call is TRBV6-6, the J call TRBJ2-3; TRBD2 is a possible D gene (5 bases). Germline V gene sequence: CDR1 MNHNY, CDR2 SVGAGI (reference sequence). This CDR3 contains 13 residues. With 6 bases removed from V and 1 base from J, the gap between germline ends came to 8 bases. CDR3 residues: CASSDGGTDTQYF. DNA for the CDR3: TGTGCCAGCAGCGACGGGGGCACAGATACGCAGTATTTT.

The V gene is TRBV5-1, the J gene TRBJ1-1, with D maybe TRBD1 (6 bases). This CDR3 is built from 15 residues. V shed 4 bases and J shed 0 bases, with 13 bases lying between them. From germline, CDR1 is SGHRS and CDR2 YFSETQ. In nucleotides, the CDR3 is TGCGCCAGCAGCAACGGACAGCTGATGAACACTGAAGCTTTCTTT. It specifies CASSNGQLMNTEAFF.

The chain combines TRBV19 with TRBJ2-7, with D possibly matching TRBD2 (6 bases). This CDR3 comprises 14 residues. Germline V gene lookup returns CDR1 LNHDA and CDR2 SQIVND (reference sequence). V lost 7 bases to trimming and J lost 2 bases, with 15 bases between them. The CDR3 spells CASTFGGGAYEQYF. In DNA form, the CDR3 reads TGTGCCAGTACTTTTGGTGGCGGGGCCTACGAGCAGTACTTC. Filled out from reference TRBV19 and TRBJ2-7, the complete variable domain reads DGGITQSPKYLFRKEGQNVTLSCEQNLNHDAMYWYRQDPGQGLRLIYYSQIVNDFQKGDIAEGYSVSREKKESFPLTVTSAQKNPTAFYLCASTFGGGAYEQYFGPGTRLTVT.

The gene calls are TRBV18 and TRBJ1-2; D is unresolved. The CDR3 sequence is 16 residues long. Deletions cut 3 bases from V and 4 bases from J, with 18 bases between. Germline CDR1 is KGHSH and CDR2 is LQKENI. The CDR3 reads CASSPRTPGEGYGYTF. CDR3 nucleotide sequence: TGTGCCAGCTCACCTCGCACTCCCGGGGAGGGCTATGGCTACACCTTC.

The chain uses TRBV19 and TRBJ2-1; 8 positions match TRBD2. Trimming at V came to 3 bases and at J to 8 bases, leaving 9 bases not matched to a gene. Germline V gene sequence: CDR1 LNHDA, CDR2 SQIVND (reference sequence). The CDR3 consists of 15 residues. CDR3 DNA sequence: TGTGCCAGTAGTATTCCCGGGAGGGCCACGGATGAGCAGTTCTTC. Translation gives CASSIPGRATDEQFF.

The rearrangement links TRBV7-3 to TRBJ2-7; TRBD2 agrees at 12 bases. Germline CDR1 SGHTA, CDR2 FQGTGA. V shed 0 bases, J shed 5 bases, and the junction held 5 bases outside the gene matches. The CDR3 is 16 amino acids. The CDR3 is CASSLTRTSGIHEQYF. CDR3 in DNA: TGTGCCAGCAGCTTAACTAGGACTAGCGGGATCCACGAGCAGTACTTC.

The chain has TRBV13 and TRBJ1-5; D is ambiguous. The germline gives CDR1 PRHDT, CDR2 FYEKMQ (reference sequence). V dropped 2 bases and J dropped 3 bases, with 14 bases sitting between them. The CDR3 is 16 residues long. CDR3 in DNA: TGTGCCAGCAGCTTAATGAGGGAGGGTAACAATCAGCCCCAGCATTTT. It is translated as CASSLMREGNNQPQHF.

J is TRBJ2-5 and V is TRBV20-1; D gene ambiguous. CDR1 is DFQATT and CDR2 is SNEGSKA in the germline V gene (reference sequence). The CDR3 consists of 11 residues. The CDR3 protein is CSRQFRETQYF. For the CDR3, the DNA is TGCAGCAGGCAATTTCGGGAGACCCAGTACTTC.

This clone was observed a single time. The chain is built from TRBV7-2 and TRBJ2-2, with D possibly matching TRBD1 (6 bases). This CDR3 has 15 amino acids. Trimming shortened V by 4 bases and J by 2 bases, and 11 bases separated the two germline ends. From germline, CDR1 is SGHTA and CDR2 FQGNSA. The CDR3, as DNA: TGTGCCAGCAGCTCGAGACAGGCTAACACCGGGGAGCTGTTTTTT. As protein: CASSSRQANTGELFF.

The CDR3 DNA reads as TGTGCCAGCAGCCAGGGGTCTGGGGCGTCTGGAAACACCATATATTTT. The encoded protein is CASSQGSGASGNTIYF. The rearrangement links TRBV7-2 to TRBJ1-3; tentatively, D is TRBD1 (6 bases). In germline, CDR1 is SGHTA, CDR2 FQGNSA. The CDR3 contains 16 residues. Trimming cost V 5 bases and J 1 base, with 15 bases left between them.

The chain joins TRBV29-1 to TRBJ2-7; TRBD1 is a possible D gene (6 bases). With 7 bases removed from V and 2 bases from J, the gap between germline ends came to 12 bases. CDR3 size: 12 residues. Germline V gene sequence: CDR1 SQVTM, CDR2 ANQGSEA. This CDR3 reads CSAGQLAYEQYF. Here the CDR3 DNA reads TGCAGCGCAGGACAGTTAGCCTACGAGCAGTACTTC.

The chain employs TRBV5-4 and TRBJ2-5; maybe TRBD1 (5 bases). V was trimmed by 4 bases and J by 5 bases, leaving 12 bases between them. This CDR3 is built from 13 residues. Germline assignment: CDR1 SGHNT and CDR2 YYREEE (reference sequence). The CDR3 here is CASSPGLGETQYF. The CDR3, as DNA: TGTGCCAGCAGCCCAGGGTTAGGGGAGACCCAGTACTTC.

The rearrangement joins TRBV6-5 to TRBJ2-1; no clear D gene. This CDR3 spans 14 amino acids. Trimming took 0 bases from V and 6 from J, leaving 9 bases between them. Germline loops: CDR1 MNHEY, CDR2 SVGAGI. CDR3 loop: CASSYSLALNEQFF. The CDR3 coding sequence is TGTGCCAGCAGTTACTCCTTAGCTCTCAATGAGCAGTTCTTC.